Listed here are 21 T cell receptor beta chains from one sample, sequenced in a study of CD8+ T cells in alopecia areata. Isolated RNA was reverse transcribed into cDNA used as the sequencing template. Profiled with immunoSEQ multiplex PCR; TCRdb holds only in-frame clones, not every one. Of some 210,000 clones detected, about 60% appear once; the ten largest clones hold 0.45%. Sequenced here: CD4+ T cells sorted from blood, sampled at week 0. Every receptor here comes from a human donor with alopecia areata.

The chain combines TRBV2 with TRBJ1-6, with TRBD1 matching 8 bases. V shed 6 bases and J 9 bases; nucleotides not matched to a gene: 10. The CDR3 runs to 15 residues. CDR1 is SNHLY, CDR2 FYNNEI, per germline. The DNA of the CDR3 is TGTGCCAGCAGAGCCGGACAGGGAAGTGGTTCACCCCTCCACTTT. It codes for CASRAGQGSGSPLHF.

This chain joins TRBV29-1 and TRBJ2-5, with 7 bases lining up with TRBD1. With the DNA end fitting TRBJ2-7 better, the J assignment may be wrong. Germline loops: CDR1 SQVTM, CDR2 ANQGSEA. This CDR3 region has 14 residues. CDR3 bases: TGCAGCGTTGGGGGACAGCGCTATTCCTACGAGCAGTACTTC. Translating it yields CSVGGQRYSYEQYF.

J is TRBJ1-5 and V is TRBV5-1; TRBD1 matches 7 bases. The germline V gene encodes CDR1 SGHRS and CDR2 YFSETQ. Trimming took 4 bases from V and 5 from J; bases not matched to a gene: 9. There are 15 residues in the CDR3. CDR3 loop: CASSATGDSDQPQHF. The CDR3 coding sequence is TGCGCCAGCAGCGCCACAGGGGACTCTGATCAGCCCCAGCATTTT. The entire variable domain, with the rest obtained from reference TRBV5-1 and TRBJ1-5, is as follows: KAGVTQTPRYLIKTRGQQVTLSCSPISGHRSVSWYQQTPGQGLQFLFEYFSETQRNKGNFPGRFSGRQFSNSRSEMNVSTLELGDSALYLCASSATGDSDQPQHFGDGTRLSIL.

Comment on this clone: Other DNA sequences in this specimen translate into the identical CDR3. The chain recombines TRBV29-1 with TRBJ1-1; the D is unclear. CDR1 and CDR2 from the germline V gene are SQVTM and ANQGSEA. Trimming cost V 3 bases and J 0 bases, with 8 bases left between them. This CDR3 spans 13 amino acids. The CDR3 DNA follows: TGCAGCGTTGAGCTGCGGATGAACACTGAAGCTTTCTTT. It is translated as CSVELRMNTEAFF.

V is TRBV27 and J is TRBJ1-1, with a possible D match to TRBD1 (5 bases). CDR3 length equals 16 residues. Trimming shortened V by 5 bases and J by 2 bases, and 18 bases separated the two germline ends. Germline V gene sequence: CDR1 MNHEY, CDR2 SMNVEV (reference sequence). CDR3 loop: CASSLTQGLGNTEAFF. In DNA, the CDR3 is TGTGCCAGCAGTCTGACCCAGGGTTTGGGTAACACTGAAGCTTTCTTT.

This clone was seen a handful of times. The V call is TRBV23-1, the J call TRBJ2-1; a possible D gene is TRBD1 (6 bases). TRBV23-1 is marked as an open reading frame, function uncertain. Trimming cost V 0 bases and J 0 bases, with 9 bases left between them. This CDR3 has 16 residues. As DNA, the CDR3 is TGCGCCAGCAGTCAATCGGGGGCACACTCCTACAATGAGCAGTTCTTC. It encodes CASSQSGAHSYNEQFF.

This clone appeared a single time. V usage is TRBV4-1 and J usage is TRBJ1-6; D is unclear. This CDR3 comprises 15 residues. From germline, CDR1 is MGHRA and CDR2 YSYEKL. V was shortened by 3 bases and J by 6 bases, with 12 bases between the two germline ends. CDR3 residues: CASSQLEGINSPLHF. The CDR3 DNA reads TGCGCCAGCAGCCAGCTAGAAGGAATTAATTCACCCCTCCACTTT.

This clone was seen only a few times. The chain carries TRBV5-1 and TRBJ1-2; D uncertain. Germline values: CDR1 SGHRS, CDR2 YFSETQ. Between the trimmed V and J ends, which lost 3 bases and 8 bases, there was a span of 17 bases. The length of the CDR3 is 14 residues. CDR3 nucleotides: TGCGCCAGCAGCTCCCAAGGCCAGGACGGAGGCTACACCTTC. This encodes CASSSQGQDGGYTF.

The chain employs TRBV30 and TRBJ2-7, with D possibly TRBD2 on 5 matching bases. The CDR3 is made up of 12 amino acids. V was pared by 0 bases and J by 7 bases, with 10 bases between. Germline V gene sequence: CDR1 GTSNPN, CDR2 SVGIG (reference sequence). The CDR3 DNA reads as TGTGCCTGGAGTGTACGGAGCGGTGAGCAGTACTTC. Its translation is CAWSVRSGEQYF. The full variable domain, completed using reference TRBV30 and TRBJ2-7, is SQTIHQWPATLVQPVGSPLSLECTVEGTSNPNLYWYRQAAGRGLQLLFYSVGIGQISSEVPQNLSASRPQDRQFILSSKKLLLSDSGFYLCAWSVRSGEQYFGPGTRLTVT.

Points on this clone: Distinct nucleotide sequences in the sample also encode this CDR3. The CDR3 DNA follows: TGCAGCGTTGAGGGCTCCTACAATGAGCAGTTCTTC. Its protein is CSVEGSYNEQFF. The rearrangement joins TRBV29-1 to TRBJ2-1; D gene ambiguous. This CDR3 comprises 12 residues. CDR1 SQVTM and CDR2 ANQGSEA come from the germline V gene. Trimming removed 3 bases at V and 0 bases at J, with 3 bases between.

The J gene is TRBJ1-1, the V gene TRBV7-9; TRBD1 matches at 8 bases. Germline CDR1 SEHNR, CDR2 FQNEAQ (reference sequence). This CDR3 spans 16 amino acids. The ends lost 1 base at V and 5 bases at J; junction bases unmatched: 9. CDR3 sequence reads: CASSLVDRGGLTEAFF. CDR3 bases: TGTGCCAGCAGCTTAGTTGACAGGGGAGGATTGACTGAAGCTTTCTTT.

A note on this clone: A junction boundary mismatches the germline segment, possibly from a read error. The chain employs TRBV7-9 and TRBJ2-1; D assignment may be TRBD1 or TRBD2 (6 bases each). The CDR3 runs 13 residues. CDR1 SEHNR and CDR2 FQNEAQ come from the germline V gene (reference sequence). CDR3 nucleotides: TGTGCCAGCGGGGACTTTACAGGGAATGGGCAGTTCTTC. Translated, it gives CASGDFTGNGQFF.

This clone was seen more than once but under ten times. This rearrangement joins TRBV18 to TRBJ2-1; 7 bases agree with TRBD2. Germline CDR1 is KGHSH and CDR2 is LQKENI. The V and J ends lost 5 bases and 2 bases, in that order; junction bases with no gene match: 6. The CDR3 has 15 amino acids. The CDR3 is CASSLSSGTYNEQFF. The CDR3, as DNA: TGTGCCAGCTCATTAAGCAGCGGGACCTACAATGAGCAGTTCTTC.

V gene TRBV5-1 combines with J gene TRBJ2-7; a weak D match, TRBD2 (6 bases). V was pared by 3 bases and J by 2 bases, with 12 bases between. There are 14 residues in the CDR3. The germline V gene encodes CDR1 SGHRS and CDR2 YFSETQ. The CDR3 reads CASSSGTGTYEQYF. The CDR3, as DNA: TGCGCCAGCAGCTCCGGGACTGGCACCTACGAGCAGTACTTC.

The chain combines TRBV10-3 with TRBJ2-5, with D perhaps TRBD1 (6 bases). V lost 4 bases and J 2 bases, leaving 11 bases between the germline ends. This CDR3 comprises 14 residues. Germline V gene data show CDR1 as ENHRY and CDR2 as SYGVKD. As DNA, the CDR3 is TGTGCCATCAGTGGAGGGGGTGGACAAGAGACCCAGTACTTC. Translated, it gives CAISGGGGQETQYF.

This chain joins TRBV5-1 and TRBJ1-1; no definite D call. V was cut by 1 base and J by 1 base, with 5 bases left in between. CDR1 is SGHRS, CDR2 YFSETQ, per germline. This CDR3 is built from 13 residues. CDR3 sequence (DNA): TGCGCCAGCAGCTTGAAGGGGAACACTGAAGCTTTCTTT. Protein sequence: CASSLKGNTEAFF.

The V call is TRBV15, the J call TRBJ2-1; 7 positions match TRBD2. This CDR3 spans 14 amino acids. V gave up 5 bases and J gave up 12 bases; unmatched junction bases: 13. Germline V CDR1 and CDR2: LNHNV, YYDKDF (reference sequence). The CDR3, as DNA: TGTGCCACCAGCTTGGATACGACTTGGGGGGGGCAGTTCTTC. Protein sequence: CATSLDTTWGGQFF.

The chain links TRBV7-6 to TRBJ1-4; maybe TRBD1 (5 bases). V gave up 3 bases and J gave up 4 bases, with 12 bases separating them. Per the germline V gene, CDR1 is SGHVS and CDR2 is FNYEAQ. This CDR3 comprises 15 residues. CDR3 in amino acids: CASSFGDGLNEKLFF. The CDR3 bases are TGTGCCAGCAGCTTTGGGGACGGTCTTAATGAAAAACTGTTTTTT.

The table lists this clone with a count of one. The J gene is TRBJ2-1, the V gene TRBV7-8, with a tentative D call TRBD2 (6 bases). The germline V and J ends were trimmed by 2 bases and 0 bases, with 8 bases remaining between them. This CDR3 has 15 residues. Germline CDR1 reads SGHVS; CDR2 reads FQNEAQ. The CDR3 spells CASSLKAGSYNEQFF. CDR3 DNA: TGTGCCAGCAGCTTAAAAGCGGGCTCCTACAATGAGCAGTTCTTC.

The chain couples TRBV29-1 to TRBJ2-1; 7 bases are shared with TRBD1. The CDR3 sequence is 15 residues long. The germline V gene encodes CDR1 SQVTM and CDR2 ANQGSEA. Trimming took 3 bases from V and 5 from J; bases not matched to a gene: 10. CDR3 residues: CSVDSGTALDNEQFF. CDR3 DNA: TGCAGCGTTGACTCCGGGACAGCCTTGGACAATGAGCAGTTCTTC.

This rearrangement joins TRBV5-1 to TRBJ2-5; D possibly matches TRBD1 or TRBD2 (5 bases each). With 0 bases removed from V and 7 bases from J, the gap between germline ends came to 10 bases. The length of the CDR3 is 13 residues. Germline V gene data show CDR1 as SGHRS and CDR2 as YFSETQ. CDR3 region: CASSLAEGRTQYF. Here the CDR3 DNA reads TGCGCCAGCAGCTTGGCCGAGGGGAGGACCCAGTACTTC.